This T cell receptor (beta chain) was found in a study of response to subunit inactivated influenza vaccine. Regarding the study as a whole: After each seasonal influenza vaccination, few new T cells are recruited, the authors suggested.

The CDR3 spans 15 residues. The V end lost 5 bases, the J end lost 3 bases, and 14 bases lay between the germline ends. TCRdb reprocessed the RT-PCR reads via MiXCR and lists one record per CDR3 protein. The repertoire includes approximately 160,000 distinct CDR3 sequences, over 8.5% of them detected once, and around 40% sits in the top ten. This clonotype was detected many times. The antigen is unknown. This rearrangement joins TRBV12-3 or TRBV12-4 to TRBJ2-4, with D possibly matching TRBD1 (5 bases). The input for sequencing was CD8+ T cells sorted from PBMCs, taken roughly 24 months after vaccination. This sequence was found in a man aged 45-69 years who received an inactivated influenza vaccine. For the CDR3, the DNA is TGTGCCAGCAGTCCCGAAGGGCAGGGCAAAAACATTCAGTACTTC. Translating gives CASSPEGQGKNIQYF.